This T cell receptor beta chain appears in the sequencing data of a study of beta chain features in type 1 diabetes. Overall study: Cell yields, age and gender were similar between patients and healthy donors. General study results and limits: Type 1 diabetes patients had TCRB CDR3s that were shorter (moderately but significantly so) in all four CD4+ subsets.

From germline, CDR1 is SGHRS and CDR2 YFSETQ. The CDR3 totals 14 residues. J gave up 4 bases and V 1 base, and 4 bases lay outside the gene matches. The authors took one heparinised blood draw, averaging approximately 120 mL, from each donor. Every sorted population was more than 95% pure. The authors reverse transcribed all of the isolated RNA, so sequencing captured expressed TCRB transcripts. Clones were read by immunoSEQ multiplex PCR, and TCRdb kept only the in-frame ones, dropping some. This table has tens of thousands of clones, over 40% appearing once. There are a few counts of this clone. Its specificity is unknown.

The receptor comes from a young man with type 1 diabetes. The chain combines TRBV5-1 with TRBJ1-2; 7 nucleotides match TRBD1. Sample: Tregs from blood. The CDR3 DNA is TGCGCCAGCAGCTTGCTACAGGGGTCCTATGGCTACACCTTC. It codes for CASSLLQGSYGYTF. Combining the CDR3 with reference TRBV5-1 and TRBJ1-2 gives the whole variable domain KAGVTQTPRYLIKTRGQQVTLSCSPISGHRSVSWYQQTPGQGLQFLFEYFSETQRNKGNFPGRFSGRQFSNSRSEMNVSTLELGDSALYLCASSLLQGSYGYTFGSGTRLTVV.